The 12 T cell receptor beta chains given below trace back to one sample, sequenced in a study of T cells after yellow fever vaccination. TCRdb passed the 5' RACE reads through MiXCR, listing each CDR3 protein once. The sample contains 200,000 to 300,000 distinct CDR3 sequences, 10% to 15% of which appear only once. The sequences come from CD4+ T cells sorted from PBMCs, collected 45 days after the yellow fever booster vaccination. The source of these receptors is a man between 25 and 39 years old who received the YFV17D yellow fever vaccine.

This clonotype was counted a single time. The chain joins TRBV7-2 to TRBJ2-1; D remains ambiguous. CDR3 length: 14 residues. Germline-derived CDR1 and CDR2 are SGHTA and FQGNSA. Trimming took 1 base from V and 7 from J, leaving 11 bases between them. In nucleotides, the CDR3 is TGTGCCAGCAGCTTAGATAGGCGGTGGAATGAGCAGTTCTTC. This encodes CASSLDRRWNEQFF.

In the case of this clonotype: Being one base from a much bigger clone, this may be a read error. V and J are TRBV12-5 and TRBJ2-7, with 8 bases that match TRBD1. The CDR3 covers 16 residues. CDR1 and CDR2 from the germline V gene are LGHNT and FRNRAP. The CDR3 here is CAEETAGTGSLYKQYF. The CDR3 nucleotides read TGTGCTGAGGAAACGGCCGGGACAGGATCCCTCTACAAGCAGTACTTC.

This chain links TRBV6-2 or TRBV6-3 with TRBJ2-3; no clear D. The germline V and J ends were trimmed by 8 bases and 2 bases, with 14 bases remaining between them. Germline V lookup: CDR1 MNHEY, CDR2 SVGEGT. There are 14 residues in the CDR3. Here the CDR3 DNA reads TGTGCCAGCGGAATGTACTCCCCCACAGATACGCAGTATTTT. This translates into CASGMYSPTDTQYF.

The V and J genes are TRBV6-1 and TRBJ2-7; 7 bases match TRBD1. From germline, CDR1 is MNHNS and CDR2 SASEGT. The CDR3 contains 14 residues. The ends lost 6 bases at V and 5 bases at J; junction bases unmatched: 10. CDR3 protein: CASRIDRDGDEQYF. CDR3 nucleotide sequence: TGTGCCAGCAGAATCGACAGGGATGGGGACGAGCAGTACTTC.

The sample holds one count of this clonotype. The chain couples TRBV6-4 to TRBJ1-2; no clear D. The CDR3 is 14 amino acids. Trimming took off 6 bases at V and 5 bases at J, with 16 bases between the two ends. The germline V gene has CDR1 MRHNA and CDR2 SNTAGT. Here the CDR3 DNA reads TGTGCCAGCAGCCCCGGCGGCCAACCGTATGGCTACACCTTC. Translation gives CASSPGGQPYGYTF.

This clonotype was observed a handful of times. This chain connects TRBV15 to TRBJ2-1; no firm D call. This CDR3 has 13 residues. CDR1 and CDR2 from the germline V gene are LNHNV and YYDKDF (reference sequence). V gave up 1 base and J gave up 10 bases, with 11 bases separating them. This CDR3 is CATSRGASREQFF. The DNA of the CDR3 is TGTGCCACCAGCAGAGGGGCAAGCAGGGAGCAGTTCTTC.

This clonotype was counted only a few times. The CDR3 protein is CASSLTGTERPYNEQFF. The CDR3 nucleotides are TGTGCCAGCAGCTTAACCGGGACAGAAAGACCCTACAATGAGCAGTTCTTC. The rearrangement uses TRBV7-9 and TRBJ2-1, with TRBD1 matching over 7 bases. There are 17 residues in the CDR3. The germline gives CDR1 SEHNR, CDR2 FQNEAQ (reference sequence). V lost 2 bases and J lost 2; bases outside the gene matches: 9.

The chain employs TRBV29-1 and TRBJ2-4; D unresolved. V lost 2 bases, J lost 0 bases, and 5 bases lay in between. Germline V CDR1 and CDR2: SQVTM, ANQGSEA. The CDR3 has 13 amino acids. The DNA of the CDR3 is TGCAGCGTTGAAAAGCTAGCCAAAAACATTCAGTACTTC. It specifies CSVEKLAKNIQYF.

A few counts support this clonotype. The rearrangement joins TRBV20-1 to TRBJ2-5; 11 positions match TRBD2. Germline V CDR1 and CDR2: DFQATT, SNEGSKA (reference sequence). After removal of 5 bases from V and 0 bases from J, the junction contained 2 bases not matched to a gene. The CDR3 is 14 amino acids. Here the CDR3 DNA reads TGCAGTGCTTCTAGCGGGAGGCACCAAGAGACCCAGTACTTC. Translating it yields CSASSGRHQETQYF.

V and J are TRBV3-1 and TRBJ2-7; the match to TRBD2 covers 11 bases. Trimming at V came to 3 bases and at J to 6 bases, leaving 4 bases not matched to a gene. The CDR3 runs 14 residues. Germline CDR1 LGHDT, CDR2 YNNKEL (reference sequence). This CDR3 reads CASSQISGRVEQYF. The CDR3 DNA is TGTGCCAGCAGCCAGATTAGCGGGAGGGTCGAGCAGTACTTC.

This clonotype was picked up many times. CDR3 sequence: CATSVAGKTQYF. CDR3 bases: TGTGCCACCAGTGTTGCGGGAAAGACCCAGTACTTC. The chain links TRBV24-1 to TRBJ2-5, with a tentative D call TRBD2 (6 bases). Germline-derived CDR1 and CDR2 are KGHDR and SFDVKD. Trimming removed 5 bases at V and 6 bases at J, with 9 bases between. The length of the CDR3 is 12 residues.

The chain links TRBV5-1 to TRBJ2-1; a possible D gene is TRBD2 (6 bases). In germline, CDR1 is SGHRS, CDR2 YFSETQ. This CDR3 is 15 amino acids long. V was cut by 4 bases and J by 4 bases, with 15 bases left in between. The CDR3 loop is CASSPAVGGYNEQFF. DNA of the CDR3: TGCGCCAGCAGCCCCGCCGTGGGGGGATACAATGAGCAGTTCTTC.